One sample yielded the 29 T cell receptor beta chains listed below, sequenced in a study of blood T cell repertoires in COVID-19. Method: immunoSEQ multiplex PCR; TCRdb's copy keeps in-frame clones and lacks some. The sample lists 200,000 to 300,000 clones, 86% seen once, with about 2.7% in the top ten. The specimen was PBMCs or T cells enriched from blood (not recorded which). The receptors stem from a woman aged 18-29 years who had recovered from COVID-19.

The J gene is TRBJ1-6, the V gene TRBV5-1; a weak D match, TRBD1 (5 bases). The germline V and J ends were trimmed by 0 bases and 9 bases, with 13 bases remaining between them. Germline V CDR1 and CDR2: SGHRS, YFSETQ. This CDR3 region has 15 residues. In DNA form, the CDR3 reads TGCGCCAGCAGCTTGGATTACGGGGGGGGTTCACCCCTCCACTTT. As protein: CASSLDYGGGSPLHF.

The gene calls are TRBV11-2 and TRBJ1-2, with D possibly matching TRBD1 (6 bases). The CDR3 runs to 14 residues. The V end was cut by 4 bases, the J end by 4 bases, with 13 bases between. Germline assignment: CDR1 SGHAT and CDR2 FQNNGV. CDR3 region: CASSSGQFGYGYTF. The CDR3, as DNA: TGTGCCAGCAGCTCCGGACAGTTCGGCTATGGCTACACCTTC.

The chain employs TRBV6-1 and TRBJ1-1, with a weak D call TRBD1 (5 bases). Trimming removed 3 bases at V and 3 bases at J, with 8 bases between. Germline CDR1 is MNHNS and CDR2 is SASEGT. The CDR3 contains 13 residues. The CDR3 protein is CASSDRVHTEAFF. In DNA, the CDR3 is TGTGCCAGCAGTGACAGGGTACACACTGAAGCTTTCTTT.

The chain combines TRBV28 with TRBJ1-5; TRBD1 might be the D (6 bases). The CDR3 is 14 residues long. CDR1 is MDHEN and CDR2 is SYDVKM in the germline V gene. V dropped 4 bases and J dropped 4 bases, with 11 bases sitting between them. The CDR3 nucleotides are TGTGCCAGCAGTTCCCCCGACAGGAATCAGCCCCAGCATTTT. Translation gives CASSSPDRNQPQHF.

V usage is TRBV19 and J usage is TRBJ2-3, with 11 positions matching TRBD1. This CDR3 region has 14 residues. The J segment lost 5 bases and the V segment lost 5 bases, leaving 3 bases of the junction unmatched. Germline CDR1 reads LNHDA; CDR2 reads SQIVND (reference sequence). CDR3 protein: CASSAGQGGDTQYF. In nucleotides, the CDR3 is TGTGCCAGTAGTGCGGGACAGGGGGGAGATACGCAGTATTTT. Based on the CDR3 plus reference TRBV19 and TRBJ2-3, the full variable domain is DGGITQSPKYLFRKEGQNVTLSCEQNLNHDAMYWYRQDPGQGLRLIYYSQIVNDFQKGDIAEGYSVSREKKESFPLTVTSAQKNPTAFYLCASSAGQGGDTQYFGPGTRLTVL.

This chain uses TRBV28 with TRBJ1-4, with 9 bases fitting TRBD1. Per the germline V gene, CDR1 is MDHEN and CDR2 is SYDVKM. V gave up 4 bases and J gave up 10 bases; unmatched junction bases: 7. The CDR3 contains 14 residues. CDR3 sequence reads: CASSSTGGTRKLFF. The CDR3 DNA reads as TGTGCCAGCAGTTCAACAGGGGGCACAAGAAAACTGTTTTTT. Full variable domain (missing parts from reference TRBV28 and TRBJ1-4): DVKVTQSSRYLVKRTGEKVFLECVQDMDHENMFWYRQDPGLGLRLIYFSYDVKMKEKGDIPEGYSVSREKKERFSLILESASTNQTSMYLCASSSTGGTRKLFFGSGTQLSVL.

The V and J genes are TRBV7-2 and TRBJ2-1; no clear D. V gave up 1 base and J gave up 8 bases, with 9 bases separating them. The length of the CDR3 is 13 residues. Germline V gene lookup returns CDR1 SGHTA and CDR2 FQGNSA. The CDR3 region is CASSLGPGDEQFF. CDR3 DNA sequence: TGTGCCAGCAGCTTAGGGCCCGGAGATGAGCAGTTCTTC. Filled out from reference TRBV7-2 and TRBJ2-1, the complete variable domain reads GAGVSQSPSNKVTEKGKDVELRCDPISGHTALYWYRQSLGQGLEFLIYFQGNSAPDKSGLPSDRFSAERTGGSVSTLTIQRTQQEDSAVYLCASSLGPGDEQFFGPGTRLTVL.

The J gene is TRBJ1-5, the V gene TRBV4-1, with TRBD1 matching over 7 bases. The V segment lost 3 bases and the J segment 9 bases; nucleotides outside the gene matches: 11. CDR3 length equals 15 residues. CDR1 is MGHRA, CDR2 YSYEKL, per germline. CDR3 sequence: CASSQTDTGARPQHF. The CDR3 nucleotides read TGCGCCAGCAGCCAGACGGATACAGGGGCGAGGCCCCAGCATTTT.

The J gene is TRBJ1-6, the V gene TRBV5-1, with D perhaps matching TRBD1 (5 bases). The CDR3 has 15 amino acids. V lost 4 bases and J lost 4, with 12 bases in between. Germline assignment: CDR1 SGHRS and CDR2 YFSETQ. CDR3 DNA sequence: TGCGCCAGCAGCGGGGGGACGGGTTATAATTCACCCCTCCACTTT. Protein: CASSGGTGYNSPLHF. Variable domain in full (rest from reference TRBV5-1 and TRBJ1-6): KAGVTQTPRYLIKTRGQQVTLSCSPISGHRSVSWYQQTPGQGLQFLFEYFSETQRNKGNFPGRFSGRQFSNSRSEMNVSTLELGDSALYLCASSGGTGYNSPLHFGNGTRLTVT.

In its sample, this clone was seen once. CDR3 loop: CASSFSGGQFF. The CDR3 region has the DNA TGTGCCAGCAGTTTTAGCGGGGGGCAGTTCTTC. The chain joins TRBV2 to TRBJ2-1; 9 positions match TRBD2. CDR1 is SNHLY and CDR2 is FYNNEI in the germline V gene. Losses at the gene ends were 5 bases for V and 12 bases for J; bases not matched to a gene: 2. The CDR3 has 11 residues.

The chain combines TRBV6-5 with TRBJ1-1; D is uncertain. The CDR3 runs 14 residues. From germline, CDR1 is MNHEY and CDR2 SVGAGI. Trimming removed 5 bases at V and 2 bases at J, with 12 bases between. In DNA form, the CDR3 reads TGTGCCAGCAGTCGAAATCAGAAAAACACTGAAGCTTTCTTT. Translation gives CASSRNQKNTEAFF.

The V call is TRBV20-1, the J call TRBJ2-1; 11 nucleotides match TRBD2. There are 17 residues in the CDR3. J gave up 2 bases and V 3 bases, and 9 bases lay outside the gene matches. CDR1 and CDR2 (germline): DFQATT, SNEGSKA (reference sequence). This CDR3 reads CSASLAGGPLTYNEQFF. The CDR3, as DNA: TGCAGTGCTAGTTTAGCGGGGGGGCCTCTTACCTACAATGAGCAGTTCTTC.

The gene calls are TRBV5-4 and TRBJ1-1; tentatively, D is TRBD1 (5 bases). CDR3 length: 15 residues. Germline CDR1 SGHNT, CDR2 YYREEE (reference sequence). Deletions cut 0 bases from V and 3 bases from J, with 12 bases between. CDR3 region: CASSLGGGRDTEAFF. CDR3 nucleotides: TGTGCCAGCAGCTTGGGCGGGGGTAGGGACACTGAAGCTTTCTTT.

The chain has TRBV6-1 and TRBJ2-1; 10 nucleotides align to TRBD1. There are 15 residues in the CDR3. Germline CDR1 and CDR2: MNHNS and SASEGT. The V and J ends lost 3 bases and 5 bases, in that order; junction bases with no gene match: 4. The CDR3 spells CASSDPGQGNNEQFF. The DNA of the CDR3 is TGTGCCAGCAGTGACCCGGGACAGGGGAACAATGAGCAGTTCTTC.

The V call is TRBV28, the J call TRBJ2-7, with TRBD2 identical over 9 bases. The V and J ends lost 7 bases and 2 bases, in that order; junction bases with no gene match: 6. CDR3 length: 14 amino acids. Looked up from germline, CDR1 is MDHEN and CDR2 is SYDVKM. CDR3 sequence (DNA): TGTGCCAGCATCCCTAGCGGGGAAACCTACGAGCAGTACTTC. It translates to CASIPSGETYEQYF. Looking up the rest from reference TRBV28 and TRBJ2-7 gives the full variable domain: DVKVTQSSRYLVKRTGEKVFLECVQDMDHENMFWYRQDPGLGLRLIYFSYDVKMKEKGDIPEGYSVSREKKERFSLILESASTNQTSMYLCASIPSGETYEQYFGPGTRLTVT.

CDR3 DNA: TGTGCCAGCAGGAGGGGGCGGGGTGTAACATACAATGAGCAGTTCTTC. Its translation: CASRRGRGVTYNEQFF. The chain is built from TRBV28 and TRBJ2-1; D is perhaps TRBD1 (7 bases). Germline assignment: CDR1 MDHEN and CDR2 SYDVKM. Trimming cost V 6 bases and J 4 bases, with 19 bases left between them. CDR3 length: 16 residues.

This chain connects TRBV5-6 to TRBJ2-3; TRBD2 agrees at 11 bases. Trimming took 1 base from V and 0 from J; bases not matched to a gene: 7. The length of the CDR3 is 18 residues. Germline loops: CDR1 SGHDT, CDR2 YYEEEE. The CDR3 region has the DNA TGTGCCAGCAGCTTGCGCACTAGCGGGAGTGTCAGCACAGATACGCAGTATTTT. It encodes CASSLRTSGSVSTDTQYF.

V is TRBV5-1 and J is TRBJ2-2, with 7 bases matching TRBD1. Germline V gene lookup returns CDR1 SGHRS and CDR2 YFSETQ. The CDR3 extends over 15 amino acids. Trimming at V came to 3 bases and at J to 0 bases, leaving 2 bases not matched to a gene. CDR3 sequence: CASSSGTANTGELFF. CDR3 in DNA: TGCGCCAGCAGCTCCGGGACAGCGAACACCGGGGAGCTGTTTTTT.

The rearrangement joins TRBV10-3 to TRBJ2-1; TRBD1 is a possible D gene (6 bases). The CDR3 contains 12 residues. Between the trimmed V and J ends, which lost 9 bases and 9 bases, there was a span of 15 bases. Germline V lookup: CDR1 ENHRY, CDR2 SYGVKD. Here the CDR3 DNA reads TGTGCCATTGGACAGCCGGGGCCTGAGCAGTTCTTC. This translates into CAIGQPGPEQFF.

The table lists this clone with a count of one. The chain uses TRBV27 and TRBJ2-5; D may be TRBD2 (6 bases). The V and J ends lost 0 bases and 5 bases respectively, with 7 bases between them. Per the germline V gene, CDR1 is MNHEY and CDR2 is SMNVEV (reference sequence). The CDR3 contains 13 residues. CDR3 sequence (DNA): TGTGCCAGCAGTTTATCGGGGGGTGAGACCCAGTACTTC. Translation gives CASSLSGGETQYF.

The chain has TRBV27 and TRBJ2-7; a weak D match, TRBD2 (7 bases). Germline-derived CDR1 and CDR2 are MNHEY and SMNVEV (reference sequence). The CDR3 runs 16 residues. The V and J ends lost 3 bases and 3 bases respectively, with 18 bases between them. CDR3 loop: CASSFNPVGGGYEQYF. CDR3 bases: TGTGCCAGCAGTTTTAACCCAGTAGGGGGGGGCTACGAGCAGTACTTC.

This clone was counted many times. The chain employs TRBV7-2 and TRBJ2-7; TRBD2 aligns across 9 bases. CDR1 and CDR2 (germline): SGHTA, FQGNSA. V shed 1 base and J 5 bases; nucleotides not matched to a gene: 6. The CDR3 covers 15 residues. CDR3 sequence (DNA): TGTGCCAGCAGCTTAGATGGGACTAGCCCCCACGAGCAGTACTTC. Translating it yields CASSLDGTSPHEQYF.

CDR3 DNA sequence: TGTGCCAGCAGCTTAGCCCGGGGACAGTACACTGAAGCTTTCTTT. Amino acids: CASSLARGQYTEAFF. The chain carries TRBV11-3 and TRBJ1-1; 7 nucleotides match TRBD1. CDR1 and CDR2 (germline): SGHNT, YENEEA. V shed 1 base, J shed 3 bases, and the junction held 5 bases outside the gene matches. This CDR3 spans 15 amino acids.

The CDR3 nucleotides are TGTGCCAGTAGTATACTCCCACTCTGGGCGGGAGAAGGCGAGCAGTACTTC. This gives the protein CASSILPLWAGEGEQYF. The rearrangement uses TRBV19 and TRBJ2-7; 7 bases match TRBD2. V gave up 2 bases and J gave up 6 bases; unmatched junction bases: 16. The CDR3 contains 17 residues. CDR1 and CDR2 from the germline V gene are LNHDA and SQIVND (reference sequence).

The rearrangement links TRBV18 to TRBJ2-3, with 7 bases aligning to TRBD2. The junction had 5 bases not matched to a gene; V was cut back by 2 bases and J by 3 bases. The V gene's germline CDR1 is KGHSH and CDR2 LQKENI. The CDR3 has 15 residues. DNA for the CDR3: TGTGCCAGCTCACCAACTAGCGAGATAACAGATACGCAGTATTTT. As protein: CASSPTSEITDTQYF.

CDR3 amino acids: CSADTPRGGRETQYF. The DNA for the CDR3 is TGCAGCGCCGACACCCCCCGGGGGGGCAGAGAGACCCAGTACTTC. V is TRBV29-1 and J is TRBJ2-5; TRBD2 agrees at 8 bases. CDR1 is SQVTM and CDR2 is ANQGSEA in the germline V gene. With 7 bases clipped from V and 4 bases from J, the junction kept 14 bases outside the gene matches. The length of the CDR3 is 15 residues.

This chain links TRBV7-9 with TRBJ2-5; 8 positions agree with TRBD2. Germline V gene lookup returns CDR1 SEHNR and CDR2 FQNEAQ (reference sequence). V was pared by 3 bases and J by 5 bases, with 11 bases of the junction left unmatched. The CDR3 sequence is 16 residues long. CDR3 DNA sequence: TGTGCCAGCAGCTTTGAGGGCGGGAGGTTACGGGAGACCCAGTACTTC. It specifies CASSFEGGRLRETQYF.

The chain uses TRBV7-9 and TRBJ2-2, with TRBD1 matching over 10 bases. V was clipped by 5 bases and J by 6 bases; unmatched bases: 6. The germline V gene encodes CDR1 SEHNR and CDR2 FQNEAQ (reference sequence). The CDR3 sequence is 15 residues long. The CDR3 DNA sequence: TGTGCCAGCAGCGCGGACAGGGGGTATGCCGGGGAGCTGTTTTTT. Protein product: CASSADRGYAGELFF.

CDR3 residues: CASSQVIGVGGYTF. CDR3 nucleotide sequence: TGTGCCAGCAGCCAAGTGATAGGGGTTGGTGGCTACACCTTC. V and J are TRBV3-1 (or the pseudogene TRBV3-2) and TRBJ1-2; tentatively, D is TRBD1 (5 bases). Trimming left V 1 base short and J 7 bases short, with 13 bases between. Germline CDR1 LGHDT, CDR2 YNNKEL (reference sequence). This CDR3 has 14 amino acids.